Reported below is one T cell receptor (beta chain). This sample was included in a study of blood T cell repertoires in COVID-19. Study-wide context: The samples span acute and convalescent COVID-19 from the United States, Italy and Spain. T cells, B-cell-depleted T cells, or PBMCs supplied cDNA or gDNA.

Original handling: Nucleated cell counts were estimated from reference gene primer amplification. Profiled with immunoSEQ multiplex PCR; TCRdb holds only in-frame clones, not every one. D and trimming were read from the DNA, whereas the V and J calls and clone size are those reported in that table. Of some 130,000 clones listed, 84% were seen once; the top ten hold about 13%. Germline CDR1 reads ENHRY; CDR2 reads SYGVKD. V lost 8 bases and J lost 1, with 9 bases in between. The CDR3 totals 12 residues. The clonotype was recovered from a human donor in a cohort sampled during active COVID-19. The rearrangement joins TRBV10-3 to TRBJ2-7; D gene unclear. Sequencing was done on a sample of peripheral blood. CDR3 sequence reads: CAISSASYEQYF. The DNA for the CDR3 is TGTGCCATCTCGTCTGCGTCCTACGAGCAGTACTTC.